This record covers a single T cell receptor beta chain. Its target is not known. The data derive from a study of PD-1 blockade in classical Hodgkin lymphoma. Study details: Patients were treated with nivolumab at 3 mg/kg, and this was given intravenously every 2 weeks.

Trimming took off 6 bases at V and 1 base at J, with 14 bases between the two ends. This CDR3 region has 15 residues. Germline assignment: CDR1 MNHEY and CDR2 SMNVEV (reference sequence). Specified time point: cycle 4 day 1 (C4D1), after 6 weeks of nivolumab. All patients experienced relapse after autologous stem cell transplantation, and brentuximab vedotin exposure was variable. Study results and caveats: Partial responders and progressors had significantly lower baseline TCR diversity. Newly diagnosed patients were reported to start with lower TCR diversity than healthy donors.

Generated by immunoSEQ multiplex PCR, the TCRdb table keeps only in-frame clones and is missing some. The table shows tens of thousands of clones, with almost 90% occurring only once. Sequences were derived from peripheral blood mononuclear cells (PBMCs), sampled before the fourth cycle of nivolumab. The source of this sequence is a human donor with classical Hodgkin lymphoma. This sequence joins TRBV27 and TRBJ2-3, with D tentatively TRBD2 (6 bases). CDR3 in amino acids: CASRRAGLGTDTQYF. In DNA form, the CDR3 reads TGTGCCAGCAGACGGGCGGGACTGGGCACAGATACGCAGTATTTT.